This T cell receptor (beta chain) was observed in a study of identical twins. Study-wide points: Models underestimated TCR alpha sharing (out-of-frame) in monozygotic twins. Cross-sectional statistics, not tracking of the same donors, supported the conclusions. Zero-insertion findings could be partly confounded by invariant cells (MAIT and iNKT cells).

Points on this clonotype: Its cognate antigen is unknown. A much larger clone is a single base away; this may be a read error.

The CDR3 consists of 14 residues. A single record per CDR3 protein comes from TCRdb applying MiXCR to the 5' RACE reads. The sample includes around 100,000 distinct CDR3 sequences, 5.9% of them seen just once. Sequencing was done on a sample of memory T cells sorted from blood. The chain uses TRBV12-3 or TRBV12-4 and TRBJ2-3; 8 bases fit TRBD1. The sequence was collected from a woman between 50 and 59 years old in good health. For the CDR3, the DNA is TGTGTCAGCAGGCGACAGGGGCGGGCAGATACGCAGTATTTT. Its protein product is CVSRRQGRADTQYF.